This T cell receptor (beta chain) was sequenced in a study of cytomegalovirus exposure and HLA in healthy donors (dated by TCRdb to about 2017). Describing the broader study: An earlier analysis of fewer than 750 of the donors reported 276 Gb of sequence data and 100 million to 120 million unique TCR beta sequences obtained from about 200 million T cells. Roughly 300 gigabases of sequencing data and 70 million to 95 million unique TCR sequences made up an early release that covered over 550 HLA-typed donors. Of the 350 to 450 genotyped donors, approximately 80% fell in the genetic ancestry cluster associated with self-reported Caucasian donors. The study was designed to test whether signatures of past pathogen exposure could be identified by cataloging public T cell receptors. The study used immunosequencing to profile the T cell repertoires of 670 or so subjects and linked those repertoires to cytomegalovirus serostatus. Along with the roughly 670-subject first cohort, a separate validation cohort of around 110 different subjects was used. To predict cytomegalovirus infection status, the study brought together high-throughput TCR immunosequencing, statistical association of individual TCRs with disease status, and machine learning. To study patterns of TCR occurrence, a later analysis re-analyzed previously published TCR beta repertoires from 500 to 850 donors and added high-resolution HLA genotyping. Rather than using new phenotypic data, the later analysis identified candidate immune exposures from TCR beta sequences and from how often those sequences occurred across donors. An earlier analysis of about 600 of the donors used high-throughput TCR beta sequencing to judge whether each TCR beta V gene segment behaved as functional or pseudogenic. Donor age, sex, ethnicity and CMV serostatus were compiled alongside the repertoire data. A later genetic analysis took genome-wide SNP genotypes for about three fifths of the 666 donors and used that subset as a discovery cohort. All discovery cohort repertoires had been generated using a single sequencing platform. HLA typing covered class I and class II loci at four-digit resolution. Typing coverage differed by locus: A, B, C, DRB1 and DQB1 were typed in roughly 620-640 donors, DQA1 in about 550, DPA1 in around 580, and DPB1 in 450 to 480. Because of strong linkage in the cohort, four or five DR-DQ haplotypes were treated as single units for association and clustering. Among around 400 genotyped donors of the cohort, an average of approximately 240,000 unique TCR beta nucleotide sequences was sequenced per donor, of which about 18% were non-productive.

In the germline V gene, CDR1 corresponds to LGHNA and CDR2 to YNFKEQ. V drops 0 bases and J drops 4 bases, leaving 15 bases in between. The CDR3 measures 16 amino acids from cysteine to phenylalanine. The CDR3 DNA has 48 bases and is translated from base 1. The cohort comprised fewer than 700 healthy bone marrow donors. Cohort members were all nominally healthy when sampled, although unrecorded immune exposures were likely present. The donor tested CMV seronegative, placing the donor among the roughly 350 seronegative members of the cohort. Every donor gave a peripheral blood sample, and the peripheral blood mononuclear cells from that sample were used for TCR beta sequencing. Genomic DNA was extracted from the blood cell samples with the Qiagen DNeasy Blood Extraction Kit. Broad study findings and their caveats: In a later analysis, about 17,000 TCR beta sequences were associated with specific HLA alleles at a false discovery rate of 0.05. Roughly 17 rarely observed V segments, including chromosome 9 orphons, were excluded from the earlier analysis of approximately 600 of the donors because counts were too low. The study gave a list of some 150 TCR beta chains associated with cytomegalovirus. For the cohort, immune exposure information was limited to CMV serostatus. Some IMGT-functional V segments, including TRBV6-2 and TRBV6-3, could not be distinguished by the 87-base-pair reads and were therefore excluded. In a later analysis, TCR association rates were found to vary across HLA loci, with the most associated TCRs seen for DRB1 alleles and the fewest for HLA-C alleles. The cohort was sequenced for TCR beta chains only, and without alpha or paired-chain data the features that could be detected were limited. According to a later analysis, most CMV-associated TCR beta chains appeared to be HLA-restricted, and the HLA associations seemed to be driven largely by CMV exposure. Correlated functional status among segregating V segments might reflect linkage disequilibrium, but an unknown experimental factor could not be ruled out. A group of highly shared sequence variants was considered likely to be a technical artifact of the sequencing pipeline. A few of the identified cytomegalovirus-associated TCR beta chains were confirmed in vitro to be specific for cytomegalovirus antigens. When HLA alleles, especially DR and DQ, strongly co-occurred, attributing TCR associations to individual alleles was difficult. Most TCR sequences were seen in very few donors, while some public TCRs were found in many individuals. Because HLA typing was unavailable for some donors at each locus, only the typed subset was used in association tests. Compared with equally common non-associated chains, HLA-associated TCR beta chains in a later analysis were more clonally expanded and had lower generation probabilities. According to a later analysis, parvovirus B19, influenza, CMV and Epstein-Barr virus appeared linked to several top co-occurrence clusters. According to the authors, the approach could potentially be generalized to other disease states and immunological phenotypes. The presence/absence analyses assumed that sequencing depth was roughly uniform across donors, and that assumption may not be true. The classifier was reported to diagnose cytomegalovirus status with high specificity and sensitivity in both the original cohort and the validation cohort. A further reported finding was that TCR beta sequences accurately predicted the HLA-A and HLA-B alleles for most subjects in the first cohort. A later genetic analysis reported fewer N-insertions in productive TCRs among donors in an Asian-associated ancestry cluster than the approximately 700-donor mean. A later genetic analysis associated a missense DCLRE1C variant with V-gene and J-gene trimming of TCR beta chains, and an independent cohort replicated the association. An earlier analysis of approximately 570 of the donors showed that most TCR beta V segments appeared in productive rearrangements either about 87% or about 30% of the time, which broadly matched IMGT annotations.

The method was the immunoSEQ multiplex PCR assay. For the multiplex PCR, a mixture combining 60 forward primers for TCR Vbeta segments and 13 reverse primers for TCR Jbeta segments was used. The CDR3 region of rearranged TCR beta genes was amplified from genomic DNA with a multiplex PCR assay. On the Illumina HiSeq System, the amplified TCR beta libraries were sequenced as 87-base-pair reads. Per the authors' processing: In a later analysis, roughly 80 million unique TCR beta chains were counted across the 500 to 850 repertoires, and roughly 10 million of these chains were shared by at least two donors. Raw reads were error-corrected and collapsed into unique sequences by a nearest-neighbor algorithm in which closely related sequences were merged to remove PCR and sequencing errors. Alignment of CDR3 sequences to IMGT reference sequences was used to assign V, D and J gene segments. For a sequence to be retained, at least a six-nucleotide match to both a V gene segment and a J gene segment was required. Rearrangements were classified as productive when the CDR3 lacked stop codons and remained in frame with V and J, and all other rearrangements were classified as non-productive. Following IMGT convention, CDR3 was defined as the stretch from the second conserved V-encoded cysteine to the conserved J-encoded phenylalanine. The earlier analysis of roughly 590 of the donors excluded sequences that lacked an unambiguous match to a single V gene segment. In an earlier analysis of several hundred of the donors, V segments were called functional above 56.7% productive rearrangements and were called segregating when the between-donor standard deviation exceeded 5%. A statistical classification framework was built to diagnose cytomegalovirus status from the catalog of TCR beta chain sequences. In a later analysis, V and J genes were assigned by comparing TCR nucleotide sequences against IMGT/GENE-DB human TR gene sequences. The TCRdist pipeline was used in a later analysis to assign CDR3 sequences and most-parsimonious VDJ recombination scenarios. In a later analysis, each TCR beta chain was defined by its CDR3 amino acid sequence together with its V-gene family, and reads without a unique V-gene family were excluded. In a later analysis, a few hundred highly shared, low-generation-probability nucleotide sequences were removed to address suspected cross-contamination and a sequencing artifact. A later analysis calculated a clonal expansion index for each public chain from normalized within-repertoire ranks of inferred template counts. A later analysis computed generation probabilities with a VDJ recombination model fitted to out-of-frame rearrangements, and checked the results against IGoR. Hypergeometric tests were used in a later analysis to score TCR-TCR, TCR-HLA and TCR-CMV co-occurrence, with a repertoire-size bias correction applied to the TCR pairs. False discovery rates were estimated in a later analysis by permuting HLA or CMV assignments 20 times. A later analysis grouped co-occurring TCRs with DBSCAN, adding TCRdist sequence similarity when clustering within HLA-allele-positive subsets. Repertoires with fewer than 30,000 or more than 120,000 public chains, plus five repertoires with anomalous nucleotide sharing, were excluded from co-occurrence clustering. As stored in TCRdb, this immuneACCESS dataset retains in-frame rearrangements with V and J assigned. A fraction of the clones does not appear; measured against another copy, unresolved V genes explain less than half of the discrepancy, and the remainder lacks a known reason. That table gives V, J and clone size, and the DNA gave D and trimming. The sample table lists approximately 150,000 clones, under 90% of them with a count of one. In total, the top ten clones hold around 2.5% of the sample.

Comments on this clone: It has no known antigen specificity. Per-base quality was not reported, and no clone a single base away is much larger than it.

The source material was PBMCs. This clonotype was obtained from a male donor in good health and CMV-seronegative. Rearrangement joined TRBV4-2 to TRBJ2-5; D gene: possibly TRBD2, on 7 matching bases. The CDR3 has the sequence CASSQEGSRGGETQYF. The nucleotide sequence reads TGTGCCAGCAGCCAAGAAGGGAGTAGGGGGGGAGAGACCCAGTACTTC.